This TCR beta chain originates from a study of blood T cells in healthy people across ages. Donors were healthy Caucasian individuals from Russia aged roughly 6 to 90. Details on this clonotype: What it binds is unknown.

Then a second PCR, running about 6 to 11 cycles, was carried out with a sample-barcoded 5' primer and a J-beta primer mix. A template-switch adaptor containing 12 random nucleotides labeled each cDNA molecule. TCRdb independently ran MiXCR on the 5' RACE reads; one entry per CDR3 protein. Of around 2 million distinct CDR3 sequences listed, 35% to 50% are singletons. Germline CDR1 SEHNR, CDR2 FQNEAQ (reference sequence). The CDR3 runs 15 residues. V lost 3 bases, J lost 6 bases, and 16 bases lay in between. Whole-study results and caveats: Long-lived and aged donors differed, with more naive CD4+ cells and higher diversity in the long-lived.

Sequenced sample: blood. J is TRBJ2-3 and V is TRBV7-9; TRBD2 is a possible D gene (5 bases). This receptor was taken from a human donor in good health. The DNA for the CDR3 is TGTGCCAGCAGCTTTCGCGAGCGGCCCACCGATACGCAGTATTTT. Its translation: CASSFRERPTDTQYF.